Below are 8 T cell receptor beta chains sequenced from a single sample in a study of T cell responses to AZD1222 COVID-19 vaccine. Sequencing was performed with immunoSEQ multiplex PCR; in TCRdb, only in-frame clones are kept and a portion is missing. The sample shows 80,000 to 95,000 clones, approximately 78% of them seen only once. Here the sequenced sample was peripheral blood, taken on day 0 of AZD1222 vaccination. These receptors were obtained from an adult in good health.

This sequence joins TRBV28 and TRBJ2-3; 8 nucleotides align to TRBD2. Trimming at V came to 4 bases and at J to 4 bases, leaving 7 bases not matched to a gene. The germline gives CDR1 MDHEN, CDR2 SYDVKM. This CDR3 comprises 15 residues. Here the CDR3 reads CASSSPGLAADTQYF. CDR3 DNA sequence: TGTGCCAGCAGTTCCCCCGGACTAGCAGCAGATACGCAGTATTTT.

The CDR3 sequence: CSGISGRAENEQFF. In nucleotides, the CDR3 is TGCAGCGGGATAAGCGGGAGGGCCGAAAATGAGCAGTTCTTC. The V call is TRBV29-1, the J call TRBJ2-1; 10 positions agree with TRBD2. Losses at the gene ends were 7 bases for V and 7 bases for J; bases not matched to a gene: 10. The CDR3 sequence is 14 residues long. The germline V gene has CDR1 SQVTM and CDR2 ANQGSEA.

The chain carries TRBV7-9 and TRBJ2-7; unclear D gene. The length of the CDR3 is 12 residues. Germline lookup yields CDR1 SEHNR and CDR2 FQNEAQ (reference sequence). V lost 5 bases, J lost 3 bases, and 8 bases lay in between. CDR3 residues: CASSGIDYEQYF. The CDR3 DNA reads as TGTGCCAGCAGCGGAATAGACTACGAGCAGTACTTC. The full variable domain, with the rest looked up from reference TRBV7-9 and TRBJ2-7, is DTGVSQNPRHKITKRGQNVTFRCDPISEHNRLYWYRQTLGQGPEFLTYFQNEAQLEKSRLLSDRFSAERPKGSFSTLEIQRTEQGDSAMYLCASSGIDYEQYFGPGTRLTVT.

The chain has TRBV18 and TRBJ2-3; D is uncertain. The CDR3 has 12 amino acids. Germline V gene sequence: CDR1 KGHSH, CDR2 LQKENI. V was shortened by 2 bases and J by 4 bases, with 4 bases between the two germline ends. The CDR3 DNA is TGTGCCAGCTCACCAGGTTCAGATACGCAGTATTTT. This encodes CASSPGSDTQYF.

In nucleotides, the CDR3 is TGTGCCAGCAGGACCTTGAGCTCCTACAATGAGCAGTTCTTC. The encoded protein is CASRTLSSYNEQFF. J is TRBJ2-1 and V is TRBV2; no reliable D call. V lost 6 bases and J 0 bases, leaving 9 bases between the germline ends. Germline loops: CDR1 SNHLY, CDR2 FYNNEI. The CDR3 consists of 14 residues. Full variable domain (rest looked up from reference TRBV2 and TRBJ2-1): EPEVTQTPSHQVTQMGQEVILRCVPISNHLYFYWYRQILGQKVEFLVSFYNNEISEKSEIFDDQFSVERPDGSNFTLKIRSTKLEDSAMYFCASRTLSSYNEQFFGPGTRLTVL.

The V gene is TRBV7-8, the J gene TRBJ2-1, with D maybe TRBD2 (5 bases). Germline CDR1 SGHVS, CDR2 FQNEAQ. The CDR3 is 16 residues long. V gave up 1 base and J gave up 1 base, with 11 bases separating them. CDR3 region: CASSLVSGISYNEQFF. DNA of the CDR3: TGTGCCAGCAGCTTAGTTTCGGGGATTTCCTACAATGAGCAGTTCTTC.

The chain couples TRBV5-4 to TRBJ2-7; 9 bases are a match to TRBD2. Germline CDR1 and CDR2: SGHNT and YYREEE (reference sequence). V lost 0 bases, J lost 4 bases, and 8 bases stayed unmatched. The CDR3 is 16 amino acids. CDR3 in amino acids: CASSLAGGAGGYEQYF. The CDR3 DNA sequence: TGTGCCAGCAGCTTGGCCGGGGGAGCGGGAGGTTACGAGCAGTACTTC.

The chain employs TRBV28 and TRBJ1-6; D gene unclear. V was shortened by 4 bases and J by 8 bases, with 18 bases between the two germline ends. The germline V gene encodes CDR1 MDHEN and CDR2 SYDVKM. The CDR3 consists of 16 residues. The DNA of the CDR3 is TGTGCCAGCAGTTACCCCTCGGCCGGATATCATTCACCCCTCCACTTT. Protein: CASSYPSAGYHSPLHF. Supplemented by reference TRBV28 and TRBJ1-6, the full variable domain reads DVKVTQSSRYLVKRTGEKVFLECVQDMDHENMFWYRQDPGLGLRLIYFSYDVKMKEKGDIPEGYSVSREKKERFSLILESASTNQTSMYLCASSYPSAGYHSPLHFGNGTRLTVT.